This T cell receptor (beta chain) comes out of a study of breast tumors, draining lymph nodes, adjacent tissues. Study-wide findings and caveats: Tumors had less TCR diversity than lymph nodes, more than nontumor tissue. Compared with basal-like, luminal-like tumors shared significantly more repertoire with nontumor tissue. Findings are consistent with lymph node origin and intratumoral expansion of most tumor T cells. The lymph node origin of tumor T cells was framed as consistent with a hypothesis, not demonstrated.

The CDR3 runs to 14 residues. CDR1 and CDR2 from the germline V gene are MNHEY and SMNVEV (reference sequence). In regard to this clonotype: The antigen is undetermined. At one of its ends the junction is not consistent with the germline gene, which may arise from a read error.

TCRdb reanalysed the multiplex PCR reads using MiXCR and keeps one entry per CDR3 protein. The table lists 20,000 to 30,000 distinct CDR3 sequences, roughly 21% of them singletons, with 13% in the top ten. The sequenced sample was breast tumor tissue. The TCR sequence derives from a female donor with breast cancer. Some clones in this sample may be carry-over from other donors' samples. V usage is TRBV27 and J usage is TRBJ2-7, with TRBD1 identical over 9 bases. The CDR3: CASSSQGAYHEQHF. Here the CDR3 DNA reads TGTGCCAGCAGTTCACAGGGGGCCTACCACGAGCAGCACTTC.